This record looks at one T cell receptor (beta chain) sequence and its context. Its antigen is not identified. Sequencing was performed with immunoSEQ multiplex PCR; in TCRdb, only in-frame clones are kept and a portion is missing. The sample has 100,000 to 150,000 clones, 70% to 90% seen once; the top ten hold roughly 1.7%. The sample originates from a study of T cell responses to AZD1222 COVID-19 vaccine. Study-level points and caveats: Repertoire sampling occurred only after the peak T cell response. Only a handful of AZD1222 recipients, more than 5 in all, had baseline seropositivity. Elevations in Spike-specific TCR breadth and depth followed administration of two AZD1222 doses. There were mostly white British donors and more females than males, and clonal diversity was possibly underestimated.

This receptor was identified in an adult in good health. This sample comprised peripheral blood, obtained on day 0 of AZD1222 vaccination.

This CDR3 is CASSLYGSGGGSHEQFF. CDR3 bases: TGTGCCAGCAGCTTATACGGAAGCGGGGGGGGTTCCCATGAGCAGTTCTTC. The chain recombines TRBV7-2 with TRBJ2-1; TRBD2 aligns across 10 bases. After removal of 2 bases from V and 8 bases from J, the junction contained 12 bases not matched to a gene. The CDR3 contains 17 residues. Germline V gene sequence: CDR1 SGHTA, CDR2 FQGNSA.